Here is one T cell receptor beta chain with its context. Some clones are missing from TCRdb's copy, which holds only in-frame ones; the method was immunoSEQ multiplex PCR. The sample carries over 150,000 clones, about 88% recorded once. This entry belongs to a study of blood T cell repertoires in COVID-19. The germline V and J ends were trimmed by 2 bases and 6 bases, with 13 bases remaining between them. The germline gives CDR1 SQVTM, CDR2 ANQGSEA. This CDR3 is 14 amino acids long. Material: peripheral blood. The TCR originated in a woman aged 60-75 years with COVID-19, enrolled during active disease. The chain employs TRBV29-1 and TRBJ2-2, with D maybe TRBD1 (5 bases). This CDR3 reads CSVELGLGAGELFF. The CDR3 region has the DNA TGCAGCGTTGAATTGGGCCTAGGGGCCGGGGAGCTGTTTTTT.